This T cell receptor (beta chain) was retrieved from a study of cytomegalovirus exposure and HLA in healthy donors. The CDR3 spans 13 residues. Trimming at V came to 6 bases and at J to 5 bases, leaving 5 bases not matched to a gene. Germline V lookup: CDR1 SQVTM, CDR2 ANQGSEA. General observations from the study: It is likely that the observed cluster of highly shared sequence variants was a sequencing artifact. Roughly uniform sequencing depth across donors was assumed, possibly incorrectly. Later analysis found that TCR beta chains associated with HLA were more clonally expanded than other, equally common chains.

PCR used 60 Vbeta primers and 13 Jbeta primers. Profiling relied on immunoSEQ multiplex PCR, and the TCRdb table lists in-frame clones only, not all of them. The top ten hold roughly 2.5% of the sample, which has about 180,000 clones, roughly 77% seen once. Remarks on this clone: Its antigen is still unknown.

The chain joins TRBV29-1 to TRBJ2-1; TRBD1 agrees at 9 bases. This sequence originates from a woman aged 25 to 39 in good health and CMV-seropositive. Sequencing was carried out using PBMCs. CDR3 in DNA: TGCAGCGTCGACAGGGGGATGGACAATGAGCAGTTCTTC. It encodes CSVDRGMDNEQFF.